These 17 T cell receptor beta chains were sequenced from one sample in a study of T cells in Graves' hyperthyroidism and ophthalmopathy. RNA transcripts provided the source from which TCR beta CDR3 regions were amplified. The HTBI primer set served for first-round RT-PCR of the TCR CDR3. Via MiXCR, TCRdb re-called the multiplex PCR reads, giving one row per CDR3 protein. The sample has 250,000 to 300,000 distinct CDR3 sequences, 12% to 15% seen once; the top ten hold 7.9%. Sequenced sample: blood. These receptors originate from a woman aged 40 to 49 with Graves' hyperthyroidism.

This clonotype was found many times. V is TRBV20-1 and J is TRBJ2-7, with D tentatively TRBD1 or TRBD2 (6 bases each). Trimming took off 0 bases at V and 7 bases at J, with 19 bases between the two ends. The CDR3 extends over 15 amino acids. Germline V gene lookup returns CDR1 DFQATT and CDR2 SNEGSKA (reference sequence). The CDR3 DNA reads TGCAGTGCTAGAGATGCCCGGGAGCCCCAGGGGGAGCAGTACTTC. It encodes CSARDAREPQGEQYF.

Note on this clonotype: A much larger clone lies a single base off, so this may be a read error. The chain links TRBV12-3 or TRBV12-4 to TRBJ1-6, with 7 nucleotides matching TRBD1. The CDR3 covers 14 residues. The ends lost 5 bases at V and 12 bases at J; junction bases unmatched: 10. The CDR3 sequence is CASSPTGSYLPLHF. The CDR3 coding sequence is TGTGCCAGCAGTCCGACAGGGTCTTATTTACCCCTCCACTTT.

Many counts were recorded for this clonotype. The chain carries TRBV6-6 and TRBJ2-3; perhaps TRBD2 as D (5 bases). The CDR3 runs 14 residues. Germline CDR1 is MNHNY and CDR2 is SVGAGI (reference sequence). The V end was cut by 2 bases, the J end by 4 bases, with 10 bases between. The CDR3 DNA is TGTGCCAGCAGTTACCGAGTGGAGGCAGATACGCAGTATTTT. This encodes CASSYRVEADTQYF.

The table lists this clonotype with many counts. The gene calls are TRBV2 and TRBJ1-1; 8 nucleotides match TRBD1. The CDR3 is made up of 14 amino acids. Per the germline V gene, CDR1 is SNHLY and CDR2 is FYNNEI. V was pared by 7 bases and J by 11 bases, with 15 bases of the junction left unmatched. Written as DNA, the CDR3 is TGTGCCAGCACCATCGGGGGGACAGGTCTTGGGGCTTTCTTT. It codes for CASTIGGTGLGAFF.

This clonotype was detected many times. V gene TRBV2 combines with J gene TRBJ2-1, with 7 bases lining up with TRBD1. Germline assignment: CDR1 SNHLY and CDR2 FYNNEI. The ends lost 7 bases at V and 8 bases at J; junction bases unmatched: 11. This CDR3 comprises 14 residues. CDR3 loop: CASKRQGSNDEQFF. DNA for the CDR3: TGTGCCAGCAAAAGACAGGGTAGCAATGATGAGCAGTTCTTC.

This clonotype was recorded many times. The chain recombines TRBV24-1 with TRBJ2-7; D is perhaps TRBD1 (6 bases). Trimming shortened V by 6 bases and J by 3 bases, and 11 bases separated the two germline ends. Germline CDR1 reads KGHDR; CDR2 reads SFDVKD. The CDR3 extends over 13 amino acids. The CDR3: CATSLRGLYEQYF. CDR3 in DNA: TGTGCCACCAGTCTCAGGGGCCTCTACGAGCAGTACTTC.

This clonotype appeared many times. The V and J genes are TRBV12-5 and TRBJ1-2; 8 nucleotides agree with TRBD1. Trimming at V came to 6 bases and at J to 3 bases, leaving 6 bases not matched to a gene. The length of the CDR3 is 14 residues. CDR1 LGHNT and CDR2 FRNRAP come from the germline V gene. CDR3 amino acids: CASGPGQGHYGYTF. The CDR3 coding sequence is TGTGCTAGTGGACCCGGACAGGGTCACTATGGCTACACCTTC.

This chain connects TRBV19 to TRBJ1-5; a possible D gene is TRBD1 (6 bases). This CDR3 spans 17 amino acids. The germline V and J ends were trimmed by 5 bases and 1 base, with 18 bases remaining between them. The germline V gene encodes CDR1 LNHDA and CDR2 SQIVND (reference sequence). The CDR3 DNA reads TGTGCCAGTAGTTTATCCGTCCGGAGGGGGAGCAATCAGCCCCAGCATTTT. It translates to CASSLSVRRGSNQPQHF.

The chain joins TRBV10-3 to TRBJ2-7; the match to TRBD1 covers 11 bases. Germline CDR1 ENHRY, CDR2 SYGVKD. The CDR3 spans 13 residues. The V gene end was trimmed by 10 bases and the J gene end by 3 bases; junction bases not matched to a gene: 5. CDR3 residues: CASWTGGGYEQYF. The CDR3, as DNA: TGTGCCAGCTGGACAGGGGGCGGCTACGAGCAGTACTTC.

In this sample, this clonotype turned up many times. The CDR3 loop is CASSTADEQYF. In DNA form, the CDR3 reads TGTGCCAGTAGTACGGCGGACGAGCAGTACTTC. The V gene is TRBV19, the J gene TRBJ2-7; no reliable D call. This CDR3 spans 11 amino acids. The germline V and J ends were trimmed by 4 bases and 5 bases, with 6 bases remaining between them. Germline CDR1 is LNHDA and CDR2 is SQIVND (reference sequence).

Points on this clonotype: A much larger clone differs by one base, so this may be a read error. The chain couples TRBV12-3 or TRBV12-4 to TRBJ1-5, with unresolved D. The CDR3 is 12 residues long. The DNA for the CDR3 is TGTGCCAGCAGGCAAGGAGAACAGCCCCGGCATTTT. Its protein product is CASRQGEQPRHF.

There are many counts of this clonotype. The chain uses TRBV28 and TRBJ1-2; a possible D gene is TRBD1 (5 bases). The CDR3 runs to 13 residues. Per the germline V gene, CDR1 is MDHEN and CDR2 is SYDVKM. Trimming pared 5 bases from V and 4 bases from J, leaving 11 bases between. CDR3 in amino acids: CASSAQTGYGYTF. CDR3 nucleotides: TGTGCCAGCAGTGCCCAAACAGGCTATGGCTACACCTTC.

At least ten counts were recorded for this clonotype. This chain links TRBV20-1 with TRBJ2-7; TRBD2 aligns across 8 bases. Germline assignment: CDR1 DFQATT and CDR2 SNEGSKA (reference sequence). This CDR3 region has 16 residues. The junction had 17 bases not matched to a gene; V was cut back by 3 bases and J by 7 bases. The CDR3 protein is CSAREPIAGSTGEQYF. The CDR3 nucleotides are TGCAGTGCTAGGGAGCCCATAGCGGGGTCCACGGGGGAGCAGTACTTC.

The rearrangement uses TRBV15 and TRBJ2-7; TRBD2 aligns across 7 bases. Looked up from germline, CDR1 is LNHNV and CDR2 is YYDKDF (reference sequence). Trimming cost V 8 bases and J 8 bases; bases outside gene matches: 6. The CDR3 contains 11 residues. As DNA, the CDR3 is TGTGCCACCTGGGGGGGGGGACAGCAGTACTTC. Protein sequence: CATWGGGQQYF.

This chain connects TRBV7-2 to TRBJ2-5; TRBD1 matches at 9 bases. V shed 5 bases, J shed 2 bases, and the junction held 9 bases outside the gene matches. CDR1 is SGHTA, CDR2 FQGNSA, per germline. CDR3 length equals 16 residues. Here the CDR3 DNA reads TGTGCCAGCAGCCACGGCTTTGGGACAGGGCAAGAGACCCAGTACTTC. Its protein product is CASSHGFGTGQETQYF.

This clonotype was seen a handful of times. This chain's CDR3 is CASSLVAGDGYTF. The CDR3 DNA reads as TGTGCCAGCAGCTTGGTGGCAGGGGACGGCTACACCTTC. The chain joins TRBV5-4 to TRBJ1-2, with a possible D match to TRBD1 (6 bases). The ends were cut back, 0 bases at V and 8 bases at J, with 11 bases in the middle. The CDR3 runs to 13 residues. Per germline, CDR1 SGHNT and CDR2 YYREEE (reference sequence). The full variable domain, its missing parts supplied by reference TRBV5-4 and TRBJ1-2, is ETGVTQSPTHLIKTRGQQVTLRCSSQSGHNTVSWYQQALGQGPQFIFQYYREEENGRGNFPPRFSGLQFPNYSSELNVNALELDDSALYLCASSLVAGDGYTFGSGTRLTVV.

This clonotype was seen repeatedly, ten times or more. The gene calls are TRBV12-5 and TRBJ1-1; no clear D. Germline V gene lookup returns CDR1 LGHNT and CDR2 FRNRAP. This CDR3 is built from 11 residues. The CDR3 nucleotides read TGTGCCAGCGGGCTGAACACTGAAGCTTTCTTT. Translating gives CASGLNTEAFF.